This entry features one T cell receptor (beta chain) sequence. Its antigen is as yet unknown. The V and J ends lost 5 bases and 8 bases respectively, with 9 bases between them. Germline V gene sequence: CDR1 DFQATT, CDR2 SNEGSKA (reference sequence). CDR3 length: 11 amino acids. Clones were read by immunoSEQ multiplex PCR, and TCRdb kept only the in-frame ones, dropping some. The table lists roughly 69,000 clones, roughly 91% of them singletons. This sample was taken from a study of Tregs in tolerant kidney transplant recipients. Notes on the study in general: The most relevant donor-specific Treg TCRbeta repertoire apparently came from expansion with activated donor B cells.

The sample was CD4+ T cells from blood, taken before the transplant. The chain links TRBV20-1 to TRBJ1-4; D might be TRBD1 (6 bases). This TCR came from a human donor who received a combined kidney and bone marrow transplant. Written as DNA, the CDR3 is TGCAGTGCTCCGGACAGAGAAAAACTGTTTTTT. It specifies CSAPDREKLFF.